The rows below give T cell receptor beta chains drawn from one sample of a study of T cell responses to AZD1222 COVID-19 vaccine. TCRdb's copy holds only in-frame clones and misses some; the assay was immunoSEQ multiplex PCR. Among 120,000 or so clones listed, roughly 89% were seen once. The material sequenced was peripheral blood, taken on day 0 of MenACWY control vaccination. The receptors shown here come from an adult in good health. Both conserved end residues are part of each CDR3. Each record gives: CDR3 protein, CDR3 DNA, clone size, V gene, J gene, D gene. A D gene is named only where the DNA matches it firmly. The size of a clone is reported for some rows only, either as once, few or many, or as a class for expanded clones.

CDR3: CASSLDVAEQFF
DNA: TGTGCCAGCAGCTTAGATGTGGCTGAGCAGTTCTTC
size: .
V: TRBV11-3
J: TRBJ2-1
D: .

CDR3: CASSYSGTANTEAFF
DNA: TGTGCCAGCAGCTACAGCGGGACAGCGAACACTGAAGCTTTCTTT
size: once
V: TRBV7-2
J: TRBJ1-1
D: TRBD1

CDR3: CASSLGGTGSSYGYTF
DNA: TGTGCCAGCAGCTTGGGGGGGACAGGGAGTAGCTATGGCTACACCTTC
size: .
V: TRBV5-4
J: TRBJ1-2
D: TRBD1

CDR3: CASSRGTNNEQFF
DNA: TGTGCCAGCAGCAGAGGGACTAACAATGAGCAGTTCTTC
size: .
V: TRBV7-9
J: TRBJ2-1
D: TRBD2

CDR3: CASSFGTGHPKWYEKLFF
DNA: TGTGCCAGCAGCTTCGGGACAGGGCATCCCAAATGGTATGAAAAACTGTTTTTT
size: few
V: TRBV7-9
J: TRBJ1-4
D: TRBD1

CDR3: CASSPGTSGRFGELFF
DNA: TGTGCCAGCAGCCCCGGGACTAGCGGGAGATTCGGGGAGCTGTTTTTT
size: .
V: TRBV7-2
J: TRBJ2-2
D: TRBD2

CDR3: CASSPTGGYSGANVLTF
DNA: TGTGCCAGCTCACCGACAGGGGGCTACTCTGGGGCCAACGTCCTGACTTTC
size: .
V: TRBV18
J: TRBJ2-6
D: TRBD1

CDR3: CASSPRTGMEDEQYF
DNA: TGTGCCAGCAGCCCACGGACAGGGATGGAGGACGAGCAGTACTTC
size: .
V: TRBV5-8
J: TRBJ2-7
D: TRBD1

CDR3: CAIRSQETQYF
DNA: TGTGCCATCAGAAGCCAAGAGACCCAGTACTTC
size: .
V: TRBV10-3
J: TRBJ2-5
D: .

CDR3: CASSTPPGAYEQYF
DNA: TGTGCCAGCAGCACCCCCCCGGGAGCCTACGAGCAGTACTTC
size: .
V: TRBV5-8
J: TRBJ2-7
D: .

CDR3: CASSLDRYLRDSPLHF
DNA: TGTGCCAGCAGCTTAGATAGGTATCTGAGGGATTCACCCCTCCACTTT
size: once
V: TRBV7-9
J: TRBJ1-6
D: .

CDR3: CASSYKAGTTYNEQFF
DNA: TGTGCCAGCAGTTACAAGGCGGGCACGACGTACAATGAGCAGTTCTTC
size: once
V: TRBV6-5
J: TRBJ2-1
D: .

CDR3: CASSVAPAGGTDTQYF
DNA: TGTGCCAGCAGCGTAGCACCAGCGGGGGGCACAGATACGCAGTATTTT
size: .
V: TRBV9
J: TRBJ2-3
D: TRBD2

CDR3: CAISGLAGGSGTGELFF
DNA: TGTGCCATCAGCGGACTAGCGGGAGGGTCGGGCACCGGGGAGCTGTTTTTT
size: .
V: TRBV10-3
J: TRBJ2-2
D: TRBD2

CDR3: CASSSRKGQANYGYTF
DNA: TGTGCCAGCAGTTCCAGGAAAGGACAGGCGAACTATGGCTACACCTTC
size: .
V: TRBV6-5
J: TRBJ1-2
D: TRBD1

CDR3: CASRQGGGGYGYTF
DNA: TGTGCCAGCAGGCAAGGAGGGGGCGGCTATGGCTACACCTTC
size: .
V: TRBV27
J: TRBJ1-2
D: TRBD1

CDR3: CASSTGQLYEQYF
DNA: TGTGCCAGCAGCACTGGACAGCTCTACGAGCAGTACTTC
size: .
V: TRBV11-3
J: TRBJ2-7
D: .

CDR3: CATSRDGGRPQHF
DNA: TGTGCCACCAGCAGAGATGGGGGCAGGCCCCAGCATTTT
size: .
V: TRBV15
J: TRBJ1-5
D: .

CDR3: CASSKGDFSAYEQYF
DNA: TGTGCCAGCAGCAAAGGGGACTTTTCGGCCTACGAGCAGTACTTC
size: .
V: TRBV11-3
J: TRBJ2-7
D: .

CDR3: CASSLGDRVSGYTF
DNA: TGTGCCAGCAGCTTAGGGGACAGGGTTTCGGGCTACACCTTC
size: .
V: TRBV7-2
J: TRBJ1-2
D: TRBD1

CDR3: CASSFVARDEAFF
DNA: TGTGCCAGCAGCTTTGTAGCCAGGGATGAAGCTTTCTTT
size: .
V: TRBV5-5
J: TRBJ1-1
D: .

CDR3: CAWSTDRSNYGYTF
DNA: TGTGCCTGGAGTACGGACAGGAGCAACTATGGCTACACCTTC
size: .
V: TRBV30
J: TRBJ1-2
D: TRBD1